The clone carrying this T cell receptor (beta chain) occurred many times. Its antigen is unknown. This sample is drawn from a study of neurological immune-mediated disorders. The study's findings and limits: A possible signature appeared as one related-CDR3 cluster, in which phylogenetic grouping placed the repertoires of 18 of 34 multiple sclerosis patients. Expanded clones shared no CDR3 amino acid sequences across subjects, suggesting private repertoires in all groups.

Germline CDR1 SGHRS, CDR2 YFSETQ. Trimming cost V 3 bases and J 6 bases; bases outside gene matches: 6. The CDR3 consists of 14 residues. TCRdb analysed the 5' RACE reads with MiXCR anew, one entry per CDR3 protein. The sample shows approximately 86,000 distinct CDR3 sequences, just over 2.5% of them seen only once. The V gene is TRBV5-1, the J gene TRBJ2-1; 7 bases line up with TRBD1. The sequencing input was PBMCs. The receptor's source is a woman aged 25 to 39 with multiple sclerosis. CDR3 amino acids: CASSSTGQRNEQFF. The CDR3 nucleotides read TGCGCCAGCAGCTCCACGGGACAGCGCAATGAGCAGTTCTTC.